This T cell receptor beta chain was captured in a study of blood T cells in healthy people across ages (dated by TCRdb to the mid-2010s). General notes on the study: In model experiments, template switching captured roughly one uniquely barcoded TCR beta cDNA molecule for every two T cells. Age-related changes in TCR beta repertoire diversity were measured in the study by deep sequencing normalized with unique cDNA molecular identifiers. Four age groups were formed from the donors: young (average about 16 years), middle-aged (approximately 40), aged (about 62) and long-lived (approximately 78). To avoid experimental bias, donors of different ages were distributed randomly across sequencing lanes. For two donors (one aged 18 to 29 and one aged 80 or older), the study analyzed two additional independent replicas of 1 million unique cDNA reads from the same blood draw. Overall study results and their limits: The CMV infection status of donors was not known, potentially confounding age-related changes in expanded clonotypes. Observed TCR beta diversity per million T cells fell roughly linearly with age, and a significant reduction was already apparent by age about 43. There was a strong correlation between observed TCR beta diversity and the percentage of naive T cells measured by flow cytometry. Bulk unsorted PBMC profiling prevented conclusive comparison of naive and antigen-experienced compartments. Compared with the aged group, the long-lived group had more naive CD4+ T cells, fewer expanded clones and increased TCR diversity, a pattern suggesting age selection. Total diversity estimates from one million sequenced T cells were considered lower bounds and underestimates.

Points on this clonotype: No antigen is known for it. An end of the junction does not agree with germline; a read error may underlie this.

The library was built by means of 5' RACE. The data were produced on an Illumina HiSeq 2500. The second PCR ran for roughly 7 to 12 cycles and used a J-beta primer mix along with a sample-barcoded 5' primer. Each TCR beta cDNA molecule received a unique molecular identifier from a template-switch 5' adaptor carrying 12 random nucleotides. At least 2.5 million CDR3-containing paired-end reads were obtained from each sample. The Mint cDNA synthesis kit, primed by a TRBC-specific oligonucleotide, was used to synthesize first-strand cDNA from all RNA. Following uracil-DNA glycosylase treatment, all cDNA underwent a first 18-cycle PCR with the universal primers M1SS and BC2_uni_R. As for how the authors treated the data: Normalization of each sample was performed by random selection of 1 million high-quality reads, each carrying a distinct molecular identifier. Reads sharing molecular identifiers were discarded rather than binned into consensus sequences. MiTCR, set to a Q25 quality threshold and the strictest error-elimination algorithm, was used for CDR3 identification, clonotype clustering and error correction. Lower-bound total TCR beta diversity was estimated with a nonparametric unseen species model using Euler transformation. TCRdb reprocessing: public reads trimmed at Q25 with fastp, clones called with MiXCR, in-frame beta chains kept. Identical CDR3 protein sequences are pooled into one entry, listed with their most common genes and DNA. V and J calls and clone size were set by TCRdb, not the authors. The sample yields some 1.7 million distinct CDR3 sequences; approximately 28% were counted once. The biggest ten clones account for around 7.7% of the sample.

Systemically healthy Caucasian individuals from Russia, approximately 39 in total and aged about 6 to 95 years, were included as donors. Each donor gave 9 to 10 milliliters of peripheral blood, collected into EDTA-treated Vacutainer tubes. PBMCs were isolated by Ficoll-Paque density-gradient centrifugation, with at least 6.5 million obtained per sample. Total RNA, at least 6 micrograms per sample, was extracted from PBMCs with Trizol reagent. Naive CD45RAhigh/CD27high T cell percentages were measured by flow cytometry on a PBMC aliquot from every donor. CDR1 is given as SGHTA and CDR2 as FQGNSA, both from the germline V gene. The CDR3 has 13 amino acids, counting the end cysteine and phenylalanine. Solely the CDR3 DNA is kept, with 39 bases framed from the first base.

Sequencing was performed on blood. The chain employs TRBV7-2 and TRBJ1-1, and TRBD1 aligns with 7 junction nucleotides. The TCR sequence derives from a woman aged 25 to 39 in good health. The CDR3 reads CAGSRNRGLEAFF. The sequence in DNA is TGTGCCGGCAGCCGGAACAGGGGACTCGAAGCTTTCTTT.